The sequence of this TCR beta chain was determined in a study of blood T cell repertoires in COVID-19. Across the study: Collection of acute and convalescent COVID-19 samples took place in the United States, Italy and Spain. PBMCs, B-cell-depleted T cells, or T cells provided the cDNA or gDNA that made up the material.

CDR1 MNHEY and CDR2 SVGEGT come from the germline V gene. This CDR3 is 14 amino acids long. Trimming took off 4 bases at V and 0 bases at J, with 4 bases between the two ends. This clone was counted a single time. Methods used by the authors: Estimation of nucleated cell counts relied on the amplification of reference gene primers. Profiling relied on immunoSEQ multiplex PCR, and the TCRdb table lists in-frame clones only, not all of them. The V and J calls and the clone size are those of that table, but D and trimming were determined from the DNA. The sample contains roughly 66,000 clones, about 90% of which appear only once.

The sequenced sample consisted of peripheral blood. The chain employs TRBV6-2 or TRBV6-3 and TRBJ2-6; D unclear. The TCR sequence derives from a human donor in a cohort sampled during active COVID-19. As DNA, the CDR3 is TGTGCCAGCAGTTTACACTCTGGGGCCAACGTCCTGACTTTC. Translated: CASSLHSGANVLTF.